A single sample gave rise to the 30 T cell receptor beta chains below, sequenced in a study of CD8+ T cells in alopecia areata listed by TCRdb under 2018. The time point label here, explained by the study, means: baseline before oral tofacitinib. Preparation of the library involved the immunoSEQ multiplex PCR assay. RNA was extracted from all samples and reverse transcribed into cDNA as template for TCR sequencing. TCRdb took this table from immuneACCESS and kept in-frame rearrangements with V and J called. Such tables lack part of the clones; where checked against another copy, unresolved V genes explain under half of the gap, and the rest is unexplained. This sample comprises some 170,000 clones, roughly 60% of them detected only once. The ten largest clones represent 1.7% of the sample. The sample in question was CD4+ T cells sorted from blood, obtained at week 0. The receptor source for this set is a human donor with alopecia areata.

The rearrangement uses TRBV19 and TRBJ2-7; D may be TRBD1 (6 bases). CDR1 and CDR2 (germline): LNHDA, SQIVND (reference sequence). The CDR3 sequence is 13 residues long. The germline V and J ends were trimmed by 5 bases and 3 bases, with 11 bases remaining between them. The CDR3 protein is CASSQGQSYEQYF. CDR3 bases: TGTGCCAGTAGTCAGGGACAAAGCTACGAGCAGTACTTC.

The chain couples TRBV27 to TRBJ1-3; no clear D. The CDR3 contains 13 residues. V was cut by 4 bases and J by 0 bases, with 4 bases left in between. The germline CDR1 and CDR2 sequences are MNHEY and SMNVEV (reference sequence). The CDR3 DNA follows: TGTGCCAGCAGTTCCTACTCTGGAAACACCATATATTTT. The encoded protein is CASSSYSGNTIYF.

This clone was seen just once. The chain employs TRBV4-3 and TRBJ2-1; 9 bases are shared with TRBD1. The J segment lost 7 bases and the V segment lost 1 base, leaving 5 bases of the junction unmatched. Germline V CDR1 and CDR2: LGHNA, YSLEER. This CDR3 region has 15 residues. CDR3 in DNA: TGCGCCAGCAGCCAAGTTGGACAGGGGAGGAATGAGCAGTTCTTC. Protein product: CASSQVGQGRNEQFF.

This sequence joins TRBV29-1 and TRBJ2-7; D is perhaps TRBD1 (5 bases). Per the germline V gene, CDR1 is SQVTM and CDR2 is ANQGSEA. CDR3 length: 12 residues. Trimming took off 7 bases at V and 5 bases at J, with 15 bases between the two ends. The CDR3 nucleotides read TGCAGCGGAGCGCAGGGTGGCGACGAGCAGTACTTC. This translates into CSGAQGGDEQYF.

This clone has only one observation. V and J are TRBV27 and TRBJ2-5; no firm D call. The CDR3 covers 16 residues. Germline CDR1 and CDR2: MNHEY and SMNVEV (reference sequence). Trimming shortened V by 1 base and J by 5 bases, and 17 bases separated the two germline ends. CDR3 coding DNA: TGTGCCAGCAGTTTATTAGCCCCTCCCGGCGGCGAGACCCAGTACTTC. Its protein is CASSLLAPPGGETQYF.

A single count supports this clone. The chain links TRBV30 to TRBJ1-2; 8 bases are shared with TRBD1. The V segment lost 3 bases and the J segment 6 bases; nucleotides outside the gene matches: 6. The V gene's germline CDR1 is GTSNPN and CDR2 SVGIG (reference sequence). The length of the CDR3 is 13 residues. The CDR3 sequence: CAWSADRGHGYTF. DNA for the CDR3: TGTGCCTGGAGCGCCGACAGGGGCCATGGCTACACCTTC.

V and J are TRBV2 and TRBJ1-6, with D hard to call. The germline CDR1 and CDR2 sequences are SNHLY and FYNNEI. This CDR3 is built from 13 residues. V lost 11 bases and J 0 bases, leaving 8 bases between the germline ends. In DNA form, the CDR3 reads TGTGCCGGTGGACCCTCCTATAATTCACCCCTCCACTTT. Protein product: CAGGPSYNSPLHF.

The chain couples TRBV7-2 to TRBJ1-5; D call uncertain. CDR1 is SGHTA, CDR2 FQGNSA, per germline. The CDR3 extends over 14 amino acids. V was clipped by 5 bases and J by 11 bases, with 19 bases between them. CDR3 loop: CASSPNQRGSAQHF. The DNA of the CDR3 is TGTGCCAGCAGCCCCAACCAGCGAGGATCAGCCCAGCATTTT.

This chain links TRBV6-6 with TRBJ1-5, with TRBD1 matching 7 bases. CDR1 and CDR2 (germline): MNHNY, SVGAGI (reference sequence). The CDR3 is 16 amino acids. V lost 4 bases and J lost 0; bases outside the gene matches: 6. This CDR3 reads CASSSRQGLSNQPQHF. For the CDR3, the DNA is TGTGCCAGCAGTTCGCGACAGGGCCTTAGCAATCAGCCCCAGCATTTT.

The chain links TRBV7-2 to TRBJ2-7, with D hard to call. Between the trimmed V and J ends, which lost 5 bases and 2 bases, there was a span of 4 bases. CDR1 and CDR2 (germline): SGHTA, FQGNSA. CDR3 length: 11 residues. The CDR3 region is CASSRTYEQYF. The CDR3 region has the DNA TGTGCCAGCAGCCGAACCTACGAGCAGTACTTC.

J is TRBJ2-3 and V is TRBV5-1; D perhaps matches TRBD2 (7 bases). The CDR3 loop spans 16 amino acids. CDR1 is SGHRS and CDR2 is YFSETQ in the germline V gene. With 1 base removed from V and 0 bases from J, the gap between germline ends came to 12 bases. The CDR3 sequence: CASSLSAGASTDTQYF. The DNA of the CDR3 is TGCGCCAGCAGCTTGTCTGCGGGGGCTAGCACAGATACGCAGTATTTT. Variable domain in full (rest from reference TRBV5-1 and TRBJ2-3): KAGVTQTPRYLIKTRGQQVTLSCSPISGHRSVSWYQQTPGQGLQFLFEYFSETQRNKGNFPGRFSGRQFSNSRSEMNVSTLELGDSALYLCASSLSAGASTDTQYFGPGTRLTVL.

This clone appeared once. The CDR3 loop reads CASSLGQLVYGYTF. The CDR3 DNA sequence: TGTGCCAGCAGCTTGGGGCAGCTCGTCTATGGCTACACCTTC. The rearrangement links TRBV5-5 to TRBJ1-2; D gene unclear. The germline V and J ends were trimmed by 0 bases and 4 bases, with 10 bases remaining between them. The germline CDR1 and CDR2 sequences are SGHKS and YYEKEE (reference sequence). There are 14 residues in the CDR3.

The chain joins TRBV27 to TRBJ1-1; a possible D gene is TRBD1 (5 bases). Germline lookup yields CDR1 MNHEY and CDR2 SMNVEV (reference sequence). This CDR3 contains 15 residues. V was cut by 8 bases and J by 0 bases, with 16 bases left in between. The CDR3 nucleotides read TGTGCCAGCTCCCCCGGGACGGCTTTGAACACTGAAGCTTTCTTT. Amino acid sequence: CASSPGTALNTEAFF.

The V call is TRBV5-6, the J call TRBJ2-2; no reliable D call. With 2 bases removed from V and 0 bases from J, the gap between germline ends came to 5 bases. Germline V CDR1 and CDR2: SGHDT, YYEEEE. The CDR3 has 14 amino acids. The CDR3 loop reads CASSFPANTGELFF. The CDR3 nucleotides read TGTGCCAGCAGCTTTCCCGCGAACACCGGGGAGCTGTTTTTT.

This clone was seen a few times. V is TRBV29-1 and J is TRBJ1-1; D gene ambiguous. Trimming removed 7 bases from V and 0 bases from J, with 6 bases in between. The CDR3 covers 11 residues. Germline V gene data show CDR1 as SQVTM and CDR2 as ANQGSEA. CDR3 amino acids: CSANMNTEAFF. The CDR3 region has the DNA TGCAGCGCCAATATGAACACTGAAGCTTTCTTT.

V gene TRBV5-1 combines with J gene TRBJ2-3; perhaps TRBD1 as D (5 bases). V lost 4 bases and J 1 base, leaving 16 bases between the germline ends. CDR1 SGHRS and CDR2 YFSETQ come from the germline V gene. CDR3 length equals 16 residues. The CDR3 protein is CASSETSGFRTDTQYF. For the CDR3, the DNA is TGCGCCAGCAGCGAAACTTCAGGGTTTCGCACAGATACGCAGTATTTT.

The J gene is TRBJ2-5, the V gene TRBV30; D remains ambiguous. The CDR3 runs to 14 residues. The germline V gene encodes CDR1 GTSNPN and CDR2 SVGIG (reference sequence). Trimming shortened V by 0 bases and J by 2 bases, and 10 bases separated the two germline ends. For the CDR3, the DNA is TGTGCCTGGAGTGTAGGTCCAAGACAAGAGACCCAGTACTTC. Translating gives CAWSVGPRQETQYF.

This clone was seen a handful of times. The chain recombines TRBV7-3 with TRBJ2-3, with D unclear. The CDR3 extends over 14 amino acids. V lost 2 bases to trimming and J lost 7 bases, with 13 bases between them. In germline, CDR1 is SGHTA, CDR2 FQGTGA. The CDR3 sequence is CASSLLSTPNTQYF. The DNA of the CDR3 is TGTGCCAGCAGCTTATTGTCTACTCCTAATACGCAGTATTTT.

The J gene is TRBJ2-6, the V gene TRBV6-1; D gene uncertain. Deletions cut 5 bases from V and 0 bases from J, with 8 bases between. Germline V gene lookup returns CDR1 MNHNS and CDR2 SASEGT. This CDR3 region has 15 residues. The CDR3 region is CASSPTFSGANVLTF. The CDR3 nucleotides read TGTGCCAGCAGTCCAACGTTCTCTGGGGCCAACGTCCTGACTTTC.

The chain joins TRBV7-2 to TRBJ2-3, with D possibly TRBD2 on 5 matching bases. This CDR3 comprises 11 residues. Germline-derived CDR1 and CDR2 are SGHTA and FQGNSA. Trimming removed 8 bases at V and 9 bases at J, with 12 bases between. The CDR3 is CASATGITQYF. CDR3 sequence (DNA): TGTGCCAGCGCGACGGGGATCACGCAGTATTTT.

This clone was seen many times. Here the CDR3 reads CASSYQGHTGELFF. The CDR3 DNA is TGTGCCAGCAGCTACCAGGGGCATACCGGGGAGCTGTTTTTT. V gene TRBV7-8 combines with J gene TRBJ2-2, with D possibly being TRBD1 (6 bases). Germline values: CDR1 SGHVS, CDR2 FQNEAQ. The length of the CDR3 is 14 residues. Deletions cut 4 bases from V and 5 bases from J, with 11 bases between.

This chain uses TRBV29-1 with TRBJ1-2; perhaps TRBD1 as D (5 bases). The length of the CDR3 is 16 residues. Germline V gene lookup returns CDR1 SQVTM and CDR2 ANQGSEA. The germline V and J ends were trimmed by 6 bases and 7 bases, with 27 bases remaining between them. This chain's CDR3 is CSVVPLTGGRETGYTF. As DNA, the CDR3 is TGCAGCGTCGTTCCCCTGACGGGTGGCAGGGAGACTGGCTACACCTTC.

DNA of the CDR3: TGTGCCTGGGACAGGATGAAATCTGGCTACACCTTC. This codes for CAWDRMKSGYTF. The chain has TRBV30 and TRBJ1-2; TRBD1 is a possible D gene (6 bases). This CDR3 is built from 12 residues. V was pared by 5 bases and J by 7 bases, with 14 bases between. Germline CDR1 reads GTSNPN; CDR2 reads SVGIG (reference sequence).

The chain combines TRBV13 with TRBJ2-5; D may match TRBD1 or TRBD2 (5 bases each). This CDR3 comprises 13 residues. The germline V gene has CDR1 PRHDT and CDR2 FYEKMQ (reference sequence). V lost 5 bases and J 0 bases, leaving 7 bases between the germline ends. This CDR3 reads CASSVGDQETQYF. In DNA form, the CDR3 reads TGTGCCAGCAGCGTGGGGGACCAAGAGACCCAGTACTTC.

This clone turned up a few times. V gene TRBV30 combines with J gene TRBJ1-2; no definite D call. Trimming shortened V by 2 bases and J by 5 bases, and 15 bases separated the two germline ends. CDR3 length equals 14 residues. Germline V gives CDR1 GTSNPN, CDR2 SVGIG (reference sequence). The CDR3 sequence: CAWSNGEALYGYTF. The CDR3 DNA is TGTGCCTGGAGTAACGGGGAGGCCCTTTATGGCTACACCTTC.

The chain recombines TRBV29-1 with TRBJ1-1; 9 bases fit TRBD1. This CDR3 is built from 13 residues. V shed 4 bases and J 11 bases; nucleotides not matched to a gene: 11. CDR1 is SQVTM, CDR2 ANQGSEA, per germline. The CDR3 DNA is TGCAGCGTTGGAACAGGGGGCTCTAGTGGCGCTTTCTTT. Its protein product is CSVGTGGSSGAFF.

The CDR3 coding sequence is TGTGCCTGGAGTGACTTGCTCGGTACGCAGTATTTT. Translating it yields CAWSDLLGTQYF. This chain connects TRBV30 to TRBJ2-3; D is undetermined. The CDR3 extends over 12 amino acids. V dropped 1 base and J dropped 8 bases, with 10 bases sitting between them. CDR1 is GTSNPN and CDR2 is SVGIG in the germline V gene (reference sequence).

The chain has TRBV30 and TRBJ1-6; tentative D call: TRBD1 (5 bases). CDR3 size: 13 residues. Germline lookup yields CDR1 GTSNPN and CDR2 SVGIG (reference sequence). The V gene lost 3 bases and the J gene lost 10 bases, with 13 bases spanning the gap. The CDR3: CAWRRDDGSPLHF. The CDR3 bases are TGTGCCTGGAGGAGGGACGACGGATCACCCCTCCACTTT.

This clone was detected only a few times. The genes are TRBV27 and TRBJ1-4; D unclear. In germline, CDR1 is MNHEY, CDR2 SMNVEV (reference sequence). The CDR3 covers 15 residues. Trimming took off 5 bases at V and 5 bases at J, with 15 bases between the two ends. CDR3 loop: CASSTWATRNEKLFF. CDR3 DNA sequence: TGTGCCAGCAGTACCTGGGCTACCCGGAATGAAAAACTGTTTTTT.

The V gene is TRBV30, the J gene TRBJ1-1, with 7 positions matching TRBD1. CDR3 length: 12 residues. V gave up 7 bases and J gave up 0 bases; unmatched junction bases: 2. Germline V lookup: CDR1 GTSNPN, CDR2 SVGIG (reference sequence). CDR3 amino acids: CAFDRVNTEAFF. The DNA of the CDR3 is TGTGCCTTCGACAGGGTGAACACTGAAGCTTTCTTT.